The 32 T cell receptor beta chains below come from one sample, sequenced in a study of cytomegalovirus exposure and HLA in healthy donors. Only in-frame clones appear in the TCRdb table, and some are missing; sequencing was by immunoSEQ multiplex PCR. Among 110,000 to 150,000 clones listed, 88% were seen once. Material: PBMCs. The receptor source for this set is a woman aged 18-29 years in good health and CMV-seropositive.

The chain employs TRBV30 and TRBJ2-3; D not resolved. V was clipped by 7 bases and J by 2 bases, with 19 bases between them. The CDR3 totals 15 residues. The germline V gene encodes CDR1 GTSNPN and CDR2 SVGIG (reference sequence). The CDR3 spells CAFTQGGYNTDTQYF. CDR3 nucleotides: TGTGCCTTTACCCAAGGCGGATACAACACAGATACGCAGTATTTT.

This clone has only one observation. The chain combines TRBV6-5 with TRBJ1-5; D unresolved. Deletions cut 6 bases from V and 7 bases from J, with 13 bases between. This CDR3 region has 13 residues. CDR1 and CDR2 from the germline V gene are MNHEY and SVGAGI. The CDR3 sequence is CASSPGDGQPQHF. As DNA, the CDR3 is TGTGCCAGCAGCCCCGGGGATGGGCAGCCCCAGCATTTT.

This clone has only a few counts. The gene calls are TRBV30 and TRBJ1-4, with TRBD1 identical over 7 bases. This CDR3 comprises 14 residues. Germline trimming cut 0 bases from V and 3 bases from J; bases unmatched to any gene: 1. Per germline, CDR1 GTSNPN and CDR2 SVGIG (reference sequence). CDR3 sequence reads: CAWSVTGANEKLFF. DNA of the CDR3: TGTGCCTGGAGTGTAACAGGGGCTAATGAAAAACTGTTTTTT.

This chain joins TRBV14 and TRBJ2-7, with D unresolved. The CDR3 contains 12 residues. Trimming shortened V by 1 base and J by 2 bases, and 3 bases separated the two germline ends. The germline V gene encodes CDR1 SGHDN and CDR2 FVKESK. The CDR3 loop is CASSQATYEQYF. Here the CDR3 DNA reads TGTGCCAGCAGCCAAGCAACCTACGAGCAGTACTTC.

This chain uses TRBV4-2 with TRBJ2-7; D may be TRBD1 (5 bases). V lost 5 bases, J lost 0 bases, and 11 bases lay in between. CDR1 and CDR2 (germline): LGHNA, YNFKEQ. This CDR3 contains 14 residues. In DNA, the CDR3 is TGTGCCAGCAGCATTACAGGCAGCTCCTACGAGCAGTACTTC. Translation: CASSITGSSYEQYF.

The chain recombines TRBV30 with TRBJ2-7; D not certain. The CDR3 extends over 13 amino acids. CDR1 and CDR2 (germline): GTSNPN, SVGIG (reference sequence). Trimming took off 4 bases at V and 1 base at J, with 11 bases between the two ends. CDR3 sequence reads: CAWKLERSYEQYF. DNA for the CDR3: TGTGCCTGGAAGTTGGAGAGATCCTACGAGCAGTACTTC.

This chain uses TRBV13 with TRBJ2-7; 12 bases are shared with TRBD2. The CDR3 length is 16 residues. V shed 5 bases and J 7 bases; nucleotides not matched to a gene: 12. Looked up from germline, CDR1 is PRHDT and CDR2 is FYEKMQ (reference sequence). The CDR3 nucleotides are TGTGCCAGCAGCCAGGCCCTAGCGGGAGGGCCGGGGGAGCAGTACTTC. It is translated as CASSQALAGGPGEQYF. The whole variable domain, filled in from reference TRBV13 and TRBJ2-7, reads AAGVIQSPRHLIKEKRETATLKCYPIPRHDTVYWYQQGPGQDPQFLISFYEKMQSDKGSIPDRFSAQQFSDYHSELNMSSLELGDSALYFCASSQALAGGPGEQYFGPGTRLTVT.

The rearrangement joins TRBV11-2 to TRBJ1-1; D perhaps matches TRBD1 (6 bases). The V end lost 1 base, the J end lost 3 bases, and 15 bases lay between the germline ends. Germline values: CDR1 SGHAT, CDR2 FQNNGV. The CDR3 covers 16 residues. CDR3 nucleotide sequence: TGTGCCAGCAGCTTAGCCGGCACAGGGTTTTACACTGAAGCTTTCTTT. It codes for CASSLAGTGFYTEAFF.

J is TRBJ2-4 and V is TRBV28; the D gene is possibly TRBD2 (5 bases). Germline CDR1 is MDHEN and CDR2 is SYDVKM. V was pared by 8 bases and J by 10 bases, with 21 bases between. This CDR3 is 14 amino acids long. CDR3 nucleotide sequence: TGTGCCAGCGCCTATCAGGCTAGCCTAACGATTCAGTACTTC. Its translation: CASAYQASLTIQYF. The full variable domain, completed using reference TRBV28 and TRBJ2-4, is DVKVTQSSRYLVKRTGEKVFLECVQDMDHENMFWYRQDPGLGLRLIYFSYDVKMKEKGDIPEGYSVSREKKERFSLILESASTNQTSMYLCASAYQASLTIQYFGAGTRLSVL.

This chain connects TRBV7-2 to TRBJ2-5; D perhaps matches TRBD2 (5 bases). CDR3 length: 14 residues. Deletions cut 1 base from V and 4 bases from J, with 10 bases between. Germline V gene sequence: CDR1 SGHTA, CDR2 FQGNSA. As DNA, the CDR3 is TGTGCCAGCAGCTTAGTTAGCGTGAGAGAGACCCAGTACTTC. This gives the protein CASSLVSVRETQYF.

In nucleotides, the CDR3 is TGTGCCTGGGGAAGGACCGGGACAGGGGGCCATCAGCCCCAGCATTTT. Amino acid sequence: CAWGRTGTGGHQPQHF. The chain links TRBV30 to TRBJ1-5; the match to TRBD1 covers 12 bases. The junction had 10 bases not matched to a gene; V was cut back by 5 bases and J by 5 bases. The length of the CDR3 is 16 residues. The germline CDR1 and CDR2 sequences are GTSNPN and SVGIG (reference sequence). Supplemented by reference TRBV30 and TRBJ1-5, the full variable domain reads SQTIHQWPATLVQPVGSPLSLECTVEGTSNPNLYWYRQAAGRGLQLLFYSVGIGQISSEVPQNLSASRPQDRQFILSSKKLLLSDSGFYLCAWGRTGTGGHQPQHFGDGTRLSIL.

The genes are TRBV4-2 and TRBJ2-1; 10 bases match TRBD2. This CDR3 contains 16 residues. The V gene's germline CDR1 is LGHNA and CDR2 YNFKEQ. With 1 base clipped from V and 7 bases from J, the junction kept 7 bases outside the gene matches. In nucleotides, the CDR3 is TGTGCCAGCAGCCAAGGAGCGGGGGGGCCCGGTAATGAGCAGTTCTTC. It is translated as CASSQGAGGPGNEQFF.

The genes are TRBV7-6 and TRBJ2-7, with 9 nucleotides matching TRBD2. CDR1 and CDR2 (germline): SGHVS, FNYEAQ. CDR3 length equals 17 residues. The V segment lost 1 base and the J segment 3 bases; nucleotides outside the gene matches: 10. The CDR3 sequence: CASSLESAVSGGYEQYF. In DNA form, the CDR3 reads TGTGCCAGCAGCTTAGAATCAGCGGTTAGCGGGGGCTACGAGCAGTACTTC.

The genes are TRBV19 and TRBJ1-5, with D unresolved. This CDR3 is 15 amino acids long. V lost 3 bases and J lost 0, with 9 bases in between. Looked up from germline, CDR1 is LNHDA and CDR2 is SQIVND (reference sequence). The CDR3 coding sequence is TGTGCCAGTAGTATGTTATTCTATAGCAATCAGCCCCAGCATTTT. Translated: CASSMLFYSNQPQHF. Combining the CDR3 with reference TRBV19 and TRBJ1-5 gives the whole variable domain DGGITQSPKYLFRKEGQNVTLSCEQNLNHDAMYWYRQDPGQGLRLIYYSQIVNDFQKGDIAEGYSVSREKKESFPLTVTSAQKNPTAFYLCASSMLFYSNQPQHFGDGTRLSIL.

The rearrangement uses TRBV5-1 and TRBJ1-1; D is unresolved. With 0 bases removed from V and 4 bases from J, the gap between germline ends came to 16 bases. There are 16 residues in the CDR3. CDR1 and CDR2 (germline): SGHRS, YFSETQ. The CDR3 loop is CASSLAVGRLPTEAFF. CDR3 nucleotides: TGCGCCAGCAGCTTGGCCGTAGGCAGGCTACCCACTGAAGCTTTCTTT.

The chain combines TRBV9 with TRBJ1-2; TRBD1 matches 8 bases. Germline loops: CDR1 SGDLS, CDR2 YYNGEE. The J segment lost 3 bases and the V segment lost 3 bases, leaving 22 bases of the junction unmatched. The CDR3 runs 20 residues. CDR3 loop: CASSAHLSPGQDNWDYGYTF. In nucleotides, the CDR3 is TGTGCCAGCAGCGCCCACCTTTCACCGGGACAGGATAACTGGGACTATGGCTACACCTTC.

The chain recombines TRBV19 with TRBJ2-1; 8 bases match TRBD1. J was trimmed by 10 bases and V by 1 base; bases with no gene match: 15. The V gene's germline CDR1 is LNHDA and CDR2 SQIVND (reference sequence). This CDR3 has 17 residues. CDR3 residues: CASSIARTGGRGKEQFF. As DNA, the CDR3 is TGTGCCAGTAGTATAGCACGAACAGGGGGAAGGGGCAAGGAGCAGTTCTTC.

The rearrangement joins TRBV5-6 to TRBJ2-7; 9 bases map to TRBD1. V lost 3 bases, J lost 6 bases, and 7 bases stayed unmatched. The CDR3 extends over 14 amino acids. Germline lookup yields CDR1 SGHDT and CDR2 YYEEEE. CDR3 DNA sequence: TGTGCCAGCAGCTACGGACAGGGGATGAGCGAGCAGTACTTC. It encodes CASSYGQGMSEQYF. Full variable domain (rest looked up from reference TRBV5-6 and TRBJ2-7): DAGVTQSPTHLIKTRGQQVTLRCSPKSGHDTVSWYQQALGQGPQFIFQYYEEEERQRGNFPDRFSGHQFPNYSSELNVNALLLGDSALYLCASSYGQGMSEQYFGPGTRLTVT.

The genes are TRBV29-1 and TRBJ2-7, with TRBD1 matching 9 bases. The trim removed 4 bases at V and 3 bases at J, leaving 4 bases unmatched. The germline gives CDR1 SQVTM, CDR2 ANQGSEA. The CDR3 is 13 amino acids. For the CDR3, the DNA is TGCAGCGTTGGGGGGGACAGGGTCTACGAGCAGTACTTC. Translation gives CSVGGDRVYEQYF.

This rearrangement joins TRBV27 to TRBJ2-1; tentatively, D is TRBD1 (6 bases). Germline V gene data show CDR1 as MNHEY and CDR2 as SMNVEV (reference sequence). V lost 3 bases to trimming and J lost 0 bases, with 12 bases between them. This CDR3 has 16 amino acids. CDR3 protein: CASSFEQGGSYNEQFF. The DNA for the CDR3 is TGTGCCAGCAGTTTCGAACAGGGTGGCTCCTACAATGAGCAGTTCTTC.

The chain uses TRBV7-2 and TRBJ1-2, with D possibly matching TRBD1 (5 bases). Trimming cost V 3 bases and J 3 bases, with 20 bases left between them. This CDR3 region has 17 residues. Germline V gene lookup returns CDR1 SGHTA and CDR2 FQGNSA. The CDR3 sequence is CASSFADKAHDHYGYTF. The CDR3, as DNA: TGTGCCAGCAGCTTCGCGGACAAGGCCCACGACCACTATGGCTACACCTTC. Full variable domain (rest looked up from reference TRBV7-2 and TRBJ1-2): GAGVSQSPSNKVTEKGKDVELRCDPISGHTALYWYRQSLGQGLEFLIYFQGNSAPDKSGLPSDRFSAERTGGSVSTLTIQRTQQEDSAVYLCASSFADKAHDHYGYTFGSGTRLTVV.

The J gene is TRBJ1-5, the V gene TRBV28, with 7 bases aligning to TRBD1. Germline assignment: CDR1 MDHEN and CDR2 SYDVKM. With 6 bases clipped from V and 5 bases from J, the junction kept 10 bases outside the gene matches. This CDR3 region has 15 residues. For the CDR3, the DNA is TGTGCCAGCAGGGCTTTAGGCAGGGGGGATCAGCCCCAGCATTTT. Protein: CASRALGRGDQPQHF.

This sequence joins TRBV19 and TRBJ1-1, with D perhaps TRBD1 (5 bases). Trimming pared 8 bases from V and 2 bases from J, leaving 12 bases between. This CDR3 contains 13 residues. Germline V gene lookup returns CDR1 LNHDA and CDR2 SQIVND (reference sequence). The CDR3 DNA is TGTGCCAGTGGGGCAGGATTCAACACTGAAGCTTTCTTT. Amino acid sequence: CASGAGFNTEAFF. Based on the CDR3 plus reference TRBV19 and TRBJ1-1, the full variable domain is DGGITQSPKYLFRKEGQNVTLSCEQNLNHDAMYWYRQDPGQGLRLIYYSQIVNDFQKGDIAEGYSVSREKKESFPLTVTSAQKNPTAFYLCASGAGFNTEAFFGQGTRLTVV.

This clone showed up just once. V usage is TRBV28 and J usage is TRBJ1-2; D might be TRBD1 (5 bases). This CDR3 has 13 amino acids. Trimming took off 7 bases at V and 6 bases at J, with 15 bases between the two ends. The germline V gene has CDR1 MDHEN and CDR2 SYDVKM. As DNA, the CDR3 is TGTGCCAGCACCCTCGGGGGGAGGAATGGCTACACCTTC. Translating gives CASTLGGRNGYTF.

This chain links TRBV9 with TRBJ2-1; 10 bases are shared with TRBD2. Germline V gives CDR1 SGDLS, CDR2 YYNGEE. V shed 4 bases, J shed 4 bases, and the junction held 5 bases outside the gene matches. This CDR3 is built from 15 residues. The CDR3 sequence is CASSPTSGMYNEQFF. The CDR3 region has the DNA TGTGCCAGCAGCCCCACTAGCGGGATGTACAATGAGCAGTTCTTC.

The rearrangement uses TRBV5-5 and TRBJ1-3, with D perhaps matching TRBD1 (5 bases). Trimming left V 0 bases short and J 2 bases short, with 12 bases between. This CDR3 spans 16 amino acids. CDR1 and CDR2 from the germline V gene are SGHKS and YYEKEE (reference sequence). The CDR3 region is CASSLGQTSTGNTIYF. In nucleotides, the CDR3 is TGTGCCAGCAGCTTGGGACAGACAAGTACTGGAAACACCATATATTTT.

This chain uses TRBV5-1 with TRBJ2-3; no reliable D call. CDR1 SGHRS and CDR2 YFSETQ come from the germline V gene. V was cut by 4 bases and J by 3 bases, with 12 bases left in between. CDR3 length equals 14 residues. CDR3 in amino acids: CASSGRGRTDTQYF. The CDR3 region has the DNA TGCGCCAGCAGCGGTAGAGGTAGGACAGATACGCAGTATTTT. Using reference TRBV5-1 and TRBJ2-3 for the parts outside the CDR3, the full variable domain is KAGVTQTPRYLIKTRGQQVTLSCSPISGHRSVSWYQQTPGQGLQFLFEYFSETQRNKGNFPGRFSGRQFSNSRSEMNVSTLELGDSALYLCASSGRGRTDTQYFGPGTRLTVL.

V and J are TRBV7-2 and TRBJ2-2; 9 bases fit TRBD2. The germline CDR1 and CDR2 sequences are SGHTA and FQGNSA. This CDR3 contains 15 residues. The J segment lost 5 bases and the V segment lost 7 bases, leaving 8 bases of the junction unmatched. The CDR3 DNA reads TGTGCCAGCACCCTCGGAGCGGGGGGAACCGGGGAGCTGTTTTTT. Its protein product is CASTLGAGGTGELFF.

The gene calls are TRBV19 and TRBJ2-2, with 11 bases lining up with TRBD2. V was pared by 7 bases and J by 7 bases, with 17 bases of the junction left unmatched. Germline values: CDR1 LNHDA, CDR2 SQIVND (reference sequence). This CDR3 is built from 18 residues. The CDR3 loop reads CASTPRTILAGGDGELFF. DNA for the CDR3: TGTGCCAGTACCCCGAGAACTATTCTAGCGGGGGGTGACGGGGAGCTGTTTTTT. The whole variable domain, filled in from reference TRBV19 and TRBJ2-2, reads DGGITQSPKYLFRKEGQNVTLSCEQNLNHDAMYWYRQDPGQGLRLIYYSQIVNDFQKGDIAEGYSVSREKKESFPLTVTSAQKNPTAFYLCASTPRTILAGGDGELFFGEGSRLTVL.

J is TRBJ2-1 and V is TRBV7-3; 7 positions agree with TRBD1. Germline V lookup: CDR1 SGHTA, CDR2 FQGTGA. V was clipped by 3 bases and J by 6 bases; unmatched bases: 2. There are 13 residues in the CDR3. The CDR3 coding sequence is TGTGCCAGCAGCTTTGCAGGGGGCAATGAGCAGTTCTTC. Residues: CASSFAGGNEQFF.

The gene calls are TRBV19 and TRBJ2-1; 8 bases are shared with TRBD1. Germline trimming cut 5 bases from V and 4 bases from J; bases unmatched to any gene: 4. The CDR3 totals 14 residues. CDR1 is LNHDA, CDR2 SQIVND, per germline (reference sequence). CDR3: CASSRTGRYNEQFF. As DNA, the CDR3 is TGTGCCAGTAGTCGGACAGGGAGGTACAATGAGCAGTTCTTC. Based on the CDR3 plus reference TRBV19 and TRBJ2-1, the full variable domain is DGGITQSPKYLFRKEGQNVTLSCEQNLNHDAMYWYRQDPGQGLRLIYYSQIVNDFQKGDIAEGYSVSREKKESFPLTVTSAQKNPTAFYLCASSRTGRYNEQFFGPGTRLTVL.

V usage is TRBV28 and J usage is TRBJ2-3; 8 nucleotides match TRBD2. This CDR3 has 15 amino acids. Germline-derived CDR1 and CDR2 are MDHEN and SYDVKM. The V gene end was trimmed by 5 bases and the J gene end by 1 base; junction bases not matched to a gene: 5. The CDR3 region is CASSTPGLGTDTQYF. The CDR3 DNA reads as TGTGCCAGCAGTACGCCGGGACTAGGCACAGATACGCAGTATTTT.